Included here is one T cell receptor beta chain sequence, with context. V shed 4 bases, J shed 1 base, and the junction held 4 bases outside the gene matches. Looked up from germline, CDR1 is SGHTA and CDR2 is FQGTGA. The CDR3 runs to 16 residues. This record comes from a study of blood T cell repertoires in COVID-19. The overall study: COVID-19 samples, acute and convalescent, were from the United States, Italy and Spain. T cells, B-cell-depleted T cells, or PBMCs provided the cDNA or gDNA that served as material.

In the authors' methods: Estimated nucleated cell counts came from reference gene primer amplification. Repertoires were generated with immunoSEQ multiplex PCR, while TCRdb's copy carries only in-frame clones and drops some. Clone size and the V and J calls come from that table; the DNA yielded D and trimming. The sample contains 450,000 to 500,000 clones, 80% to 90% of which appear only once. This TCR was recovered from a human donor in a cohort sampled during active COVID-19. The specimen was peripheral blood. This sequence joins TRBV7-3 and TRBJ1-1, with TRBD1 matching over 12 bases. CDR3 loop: CASSSRDRGPNTEAFF. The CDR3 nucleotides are TGTGCCAGCAGCTCCCGGGACAGGGGGCCGAACACTGAAGCTTTCTTT.